This TCR beta chain appears in the sequencing data of a study of OX40 agonist ivuxolimab in advanced cancers. Worth noting for this clone: Its specificity is not known.

Germline V gene lookup returns CDR1 KGHSH and CDR2 LQKENI. Between the trimmed V and J ends, which lost 0 bases and 2 bases, there was a span of 6 bases. The CDR3 consists of 14 residues. Measured with immunoSEQ multiplex PCR; TCRdb has only the in-frame clones, and not every one. The sample lists about 66,000 clones, about four fifths seen once, with roughly 6.8% in the top ten. Study observations and caveats: Those patients achieving a partial response at 0.1-3.0 mg/kg showed among the lowest clonal expansion.

This TCR derives from an adult with an advanced solid tumor such as melanoma, head and neck, liver or kidney cancer. Sequencing was performed on CD4+ or CD8+ T cells sorted from blood, taken in a trial of the OX40 agonist ivuxolimab. This chain joins TRBV18 and TRBJ2-3; D is ambiguous. CDR3 region: CASSPPYNTDTQYF. The CDR3, as DNA: TGTGCCAGCTCACCACCCTACAACACAGATACGCAGTATTTT. Using reference TRBV18 and TRBJ2-3 for the parts outside the CDR3, the full variable domain is NAGVMQNPRHLVRRRGQEARLRCSPMKGHSHVYWYRQLPEEGLKFMVYLQKENIIDESGMPKERFSAEFPKEGPSILRIQQVVRGDSAAYFCASSPPYNTDTQYFGPGTRLTVL.